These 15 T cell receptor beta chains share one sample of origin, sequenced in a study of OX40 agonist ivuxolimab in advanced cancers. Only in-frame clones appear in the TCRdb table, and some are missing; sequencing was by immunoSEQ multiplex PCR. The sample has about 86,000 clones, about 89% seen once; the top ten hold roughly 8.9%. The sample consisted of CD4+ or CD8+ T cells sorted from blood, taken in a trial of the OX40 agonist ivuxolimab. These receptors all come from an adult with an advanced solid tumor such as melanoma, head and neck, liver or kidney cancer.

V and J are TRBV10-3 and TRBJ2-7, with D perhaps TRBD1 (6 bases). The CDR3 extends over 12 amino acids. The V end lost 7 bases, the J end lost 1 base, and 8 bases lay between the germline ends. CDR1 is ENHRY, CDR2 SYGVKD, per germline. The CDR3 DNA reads TGTGCCATCACTGACAGGTCCTACGAGCAGTACTTC. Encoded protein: CAITDRSYEQYF.

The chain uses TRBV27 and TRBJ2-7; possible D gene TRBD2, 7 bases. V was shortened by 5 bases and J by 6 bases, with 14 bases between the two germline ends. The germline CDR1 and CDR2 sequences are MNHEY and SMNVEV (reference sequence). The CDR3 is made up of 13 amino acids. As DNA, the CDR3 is TGTGCCAGCAGTCTGGGGGGGCCGAGCGAGCAGTACTTC. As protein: CASSLGGPSEQYF.

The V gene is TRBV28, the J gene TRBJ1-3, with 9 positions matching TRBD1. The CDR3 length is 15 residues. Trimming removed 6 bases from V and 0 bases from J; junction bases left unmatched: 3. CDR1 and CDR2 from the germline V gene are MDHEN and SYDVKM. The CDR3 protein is CASSNRGPSGNTIYF. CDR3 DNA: TGTGCCAGCAGCAACAGGGGGCCCTCTGGAAACACCATATATTTT.

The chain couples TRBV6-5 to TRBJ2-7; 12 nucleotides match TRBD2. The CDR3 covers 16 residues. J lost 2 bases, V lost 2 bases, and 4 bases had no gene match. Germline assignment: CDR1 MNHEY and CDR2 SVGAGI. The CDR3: CASSYTWTSGTYEQYF. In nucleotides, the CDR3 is TGTGCCAGCAGTTACACGTGGACTAGCGGGACCTACGAGCAGTACTTC.

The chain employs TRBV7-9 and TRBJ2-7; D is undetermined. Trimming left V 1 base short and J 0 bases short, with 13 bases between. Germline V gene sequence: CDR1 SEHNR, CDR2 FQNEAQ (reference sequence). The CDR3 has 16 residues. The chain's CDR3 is CASSLDWRRLSYEQYF. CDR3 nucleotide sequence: TGTGCCAGCAGCTTAGACTGGCGGCGACTCTCCTACGAGCAGTACTTC.

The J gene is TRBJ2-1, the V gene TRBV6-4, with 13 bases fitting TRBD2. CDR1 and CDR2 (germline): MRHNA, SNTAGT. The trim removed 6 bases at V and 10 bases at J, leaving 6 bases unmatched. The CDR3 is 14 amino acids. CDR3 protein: CASRLTSGGLEQFF. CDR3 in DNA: TGTGCCAGCAGATTGACTAGCGGGGGGCTCGAGCAGTTCTTC.

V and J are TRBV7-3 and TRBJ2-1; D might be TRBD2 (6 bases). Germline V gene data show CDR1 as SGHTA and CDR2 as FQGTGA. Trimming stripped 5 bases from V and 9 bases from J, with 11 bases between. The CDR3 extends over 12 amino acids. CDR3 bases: TGTGCCAGCAGCCCAACGGGAGTTGAGCAGTTCTTC. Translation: CASSPTGVEQFF.

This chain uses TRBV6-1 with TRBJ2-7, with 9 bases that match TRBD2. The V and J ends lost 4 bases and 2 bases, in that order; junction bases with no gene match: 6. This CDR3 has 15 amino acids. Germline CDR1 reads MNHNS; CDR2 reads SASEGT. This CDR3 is CASSVGIAGAYEQYF. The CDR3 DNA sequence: TGTGCCAGCAGTGTAGGGATAGCGGGAGCCTACGAGCAGTACTTC.

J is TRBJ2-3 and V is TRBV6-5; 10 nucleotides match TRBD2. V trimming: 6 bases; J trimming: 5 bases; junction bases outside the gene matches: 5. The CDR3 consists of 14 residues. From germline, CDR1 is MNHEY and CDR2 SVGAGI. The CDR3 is CASRPGLAIDTQYF. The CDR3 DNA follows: TGTGCCAGCAGGCCGGGACTAGCGATAGATACGCAGTATTTT.

The CDR3 nucleotides are TGTGCCAGCAGATACCAGCATACGCAGTATTTT. It yields the protein CASRYQHTQYF. The rearrangement links TRBV27 to TRBJ2-3, with unresolved D. The V end lost 6 bases, the J end lost 7 bases, and 8 bases lay between the germline ends. Germline V CDR1 and CDR2: MNHEY, SMNVEV (reference sequence). The CDR3 is 11 residues long.

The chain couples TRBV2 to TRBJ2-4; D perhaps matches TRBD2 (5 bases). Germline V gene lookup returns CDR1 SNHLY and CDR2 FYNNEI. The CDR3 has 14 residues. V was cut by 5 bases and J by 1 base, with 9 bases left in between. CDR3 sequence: CASSSGEAKNIQYF. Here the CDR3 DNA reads TGTGCCAGCAGTAGCGGTGAGGCCAAAAACATTCAGTACTTC.

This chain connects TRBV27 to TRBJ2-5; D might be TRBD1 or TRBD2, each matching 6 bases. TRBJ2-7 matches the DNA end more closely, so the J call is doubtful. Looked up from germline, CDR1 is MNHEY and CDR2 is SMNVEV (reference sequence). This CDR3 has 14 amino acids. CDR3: CASSLWQGRNEQYF. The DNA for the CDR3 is TGTGCCAGCAGTTTATGGCAGGGGAGGAACGAGCAGTACTTC.

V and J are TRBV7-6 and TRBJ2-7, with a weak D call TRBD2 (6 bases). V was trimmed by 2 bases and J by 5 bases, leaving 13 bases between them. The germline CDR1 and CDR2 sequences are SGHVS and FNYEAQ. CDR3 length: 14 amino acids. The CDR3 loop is CASSLPASGDEQYF. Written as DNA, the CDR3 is TGTGCCAGCAGCTTACCAGCCTCGGGGGACGAGCAGTACTTC.

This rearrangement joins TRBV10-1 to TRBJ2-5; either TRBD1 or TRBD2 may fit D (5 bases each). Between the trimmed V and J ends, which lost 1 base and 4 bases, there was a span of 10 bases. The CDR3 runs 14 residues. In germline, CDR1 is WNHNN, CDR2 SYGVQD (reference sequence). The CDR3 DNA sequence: TGCGCCAGCAGTGAGTTGAGGGGCGCAGAGACCCAGTACTTC. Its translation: CASSELRGAETQYF.

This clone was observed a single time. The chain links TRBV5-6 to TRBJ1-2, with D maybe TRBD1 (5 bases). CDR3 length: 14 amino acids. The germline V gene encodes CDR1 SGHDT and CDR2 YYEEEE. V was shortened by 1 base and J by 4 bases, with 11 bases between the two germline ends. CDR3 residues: CASSLPTDSYGYTF. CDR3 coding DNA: TGTGCCAGCAGCTTGCCGACAGACAGCTATGGCTACACCTTC. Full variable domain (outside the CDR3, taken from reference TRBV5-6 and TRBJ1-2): DAGVTQSPTHLIKTRGQQVTLRCSPKSGHDTVSWYQQALGQGPQFIFQYYEEEERQRGNFPDRFSGHQFPNYSSELNVNALLLGDSALYLCASSLPTDSYGYTFGSGTRLTVV.